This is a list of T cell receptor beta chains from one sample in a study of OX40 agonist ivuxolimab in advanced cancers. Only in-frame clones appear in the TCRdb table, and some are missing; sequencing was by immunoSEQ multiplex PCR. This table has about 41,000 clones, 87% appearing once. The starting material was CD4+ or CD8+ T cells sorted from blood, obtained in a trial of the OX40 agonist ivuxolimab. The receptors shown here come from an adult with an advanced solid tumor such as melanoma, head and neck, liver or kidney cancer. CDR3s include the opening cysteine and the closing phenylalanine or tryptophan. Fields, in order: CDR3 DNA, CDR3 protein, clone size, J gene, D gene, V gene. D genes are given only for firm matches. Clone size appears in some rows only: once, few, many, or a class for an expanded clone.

CDR3 DNA: TGCGCCAGCAGCTTGTCCGGGGATGAGACCCAGTACTTC; CDR3 protein: CASSLSGDETQYF; clone size: -; J gene: TRBJ2-5; D gene: -; V gene: TRBV5-1
CDR3 DNA: TGTGCCAGCAGCTTGCTGCCACCCGGGGGAAGCGGGCACGAGCAGTACTTC; CDR3 protein: CASSLLPPGGSGHEQYF; clone size: once; J gene: TRBJ2-7; D gene: -; V gene: TRBV7-6
CDR3 DNA: TGTGCCTGGGCCGGACAGGGAGGATGGACAGATACGCAGTATTTT; CDR3 protein: CAWAGQGGWTDTQYF; clone size: -; J gene: TRBJ2-3; D gene: TRBD1; V gene: TRBV30
CDR3 DNA: TGTGCCAGTAGTATGGAGGCGGGAGGGAGCACAGATACGCAGTATTTT; CDR3 protein: CASSMEAGGSTDTQYF; clone size: -; J gene: TRBJ2-3; D gene: TRBD2; V gene: TRBV19
CDR3 DNA: TGCAGCGTTGGGGAACTTAATCAGCCCCAGCATTTT; CDR3 protein: CSVGELNQPQHF; clone size: -; J gene: TRBJ1-5; D gene: -; V gene: TRBV29-1
CDR3 DNA: TGCAGCATATTACTAGCGGGAGTAAAGACCCAGTACTTC; CDR3 protein: CSILLAGVKTQYF; clone size: -; J gene: TRBJ2-5; D gene: TRBD2; V gene: TRBV29-1
CDR3 DNA: TGTGCCAGCGGATTGGGCTCCTACGAGCAGTACTTC; CDR3 protein: CASGLGSYEQYF; clone size: -; J gene: TRBJ2-7; D gene: -; V gene: TRBV7-9
CDR3 DNA: TGTGCCAGCAGTTTTTCAGTAAGCGAAAAACTGTTTTTT; CDR3 protein: CASSFSVSEKLFF; clone size: -; J gene: TRBJ1-4; D gene: -; V gene: TRBV28
CDR3 DNA: TGTGCCAGCAGCCGACAGGTAACTAGCAATCAGCCCCAGCATTTT; CDR3 protein: CASSRQVTSNQPQHF; clone size: -; J gene: TRBJ1-5; D gene: -; V gene: TRBV7-2
CDR3 DNA: TGTGCCATGACGGATACTAACTATGGCTACACCTTC; CDR3 protein: CAMTDTNYGYTF; clone size: -; J gene: TRBJ1-2; D gene: -; V gene: TRBV10-3
CDR3 DNA: TGTGCCAGCAGTCACCCCTACGAGCAGTACTTC; CDR3 protein: CASSHPYEQYF; clone size: -; J gene: TRBJ2-7; D gene: -; V gene: TRBV28
CDR3 DNA: TGTGCCAGCAGCCTAGGAGAGGGGGACTCCTACGAGCAGTACTTC; CDR3 protein: CASSLGEGDSYEQYF; clone size: -; J gene: TRBJ2-7; D gene: -; V gene: TRBV7-2
CDR3 DNA: TGTGCCAGCAGTTGTACTCCCGGGACAGAAATAAACAAGAACACTGAAGCTTTCTTT; CDR3 protein: CASSCTPGTEINKNTEAFF; clone size: -; J gene: TRBJ1-1; D gene: TRBD1; V gene: TRBV6-4
CDR3 DNA: TGTGCCAGCAGCCCGAGCGCAGATACGCAGTATTTT; CDR3 protein: CASSPSADTQYF; clone size: -; J gene: TRBJ2-3; D gene: -; V gene: TRBV7-2
CDR3 DNA: TGTGCCAGCAGCCCAGGGTACTCTGGGGCCAACGTCCTGACTTTC; CDR3 protein: CASSPGYSGANVLTF; clone size: -; J gene: TRBJ2-6; D gene: -; V gene: TRBV7-2
CDR3 DNA: TGCGCCAGCAGCGGGGGGACTAACACAGATACGCAGTATTTT; CDR3 protein: CASSGGTNTDTQYF; clone size: -; J gene: TRBJ2-3; D gene: TRBD2; V gene: TRBV5-1
CDR3 DNA: TGTGCCAGCTCACCAACCAGGTCATCCTCTGGGGCCAACGTCCTGACTTTC; CDR3 protein: CASSPTRSSSGANVLTF; clone size: -; J gene: TRBJ2-6; D gene: -; V gene: TRBV18
CDR3 DNA: TGTGCCATCAGTGAGGAACAGGGGGCTTCCTACGAGCAGTACTTC; CDR3 protein: CAISEEQGASYEQYF; clone size: -; J gene: TRBJ2-7; D gene: TRBD1; V gene: TRBV10-3
CDR3 DNA: TGTGCCAGCTCACCGGAGACAGGGCAGAATGAGCAGTTCTTC; CDR3 protein: CASSPETGQNEQFF; clone size: -; J gene: TRBJ2-1; D gene: TRBD1; V gene: TRBV18
CDR3 DNA: TGTGCCAGCACCCGGAACCCAGAGACCCAGTACTTC; CDR3 protein: CASTRNPETQYF; clone size: -; J gene: TRBJ2-5; D gene: -; V gene: TRBV6-1
CDR3 DNA: TGTGCCAGCAGCCCGGGACTAGCGGGTTCAGATACGCAGTATTTT; CDR3 protein: CASSPGLAGSDTQYF; clone size: -; J gene: TRBJ2-3; D gene: TRBD2; V gene: TRBV5-4
CDR3 DNA: TGTGCCAGCAGGAGGGGGGACACCTCCTACGAGCAGTACTTC; CDR3 protein: CASRRGDTSYEQYF; clone size: -; J gene: TRBJ2-7; D gene: -; V gene: TRBV6-1
CDR3 DNA: TGTGCCAGCAGCCCGAGTTACGAGCAGTACTTC; CDR3 protein: CASSPSYEQYF; clone size: few; J gene: TRBJ2-7; D gene: -; V gene: TRBV2
CDR3 DNA: TGTGCCAGCAGCCCTCCAGACAGGGTGAATGGCTACACCTTC; CDR3 protein: CASSPPDRVNGYTF; clone size: -; J gene: TRBJ1-2; D gene: TRBD1; V gene: TRBV5-4
CDR3 DNA: TGTGCCAGTACCACACGCCGGGACGCGAACACCGGGGAGCTGTTTTTT; CDR3 protein: CASTTRRDANTGELFF; clone size: -; J gene: TRBJ2-2; D gene: -; V gene: TRBV19
CDR3 DNA: TGTGCCAGCAGGGTGGCAGGGGCCACAGATACGCAGTATTTT; CDR3 protein: CASRVAGATDTQYF; clone size: -; J gene: TRBJ2-3; D gene: -; V gene: TRBV5-5
CDR3 DNA: TGTGCCAGCAGTGAGTGGGCTGCTTACGAGCAGTACTTC; CDR3 protein: CASSEWAAYEQYF; clone size: -; J gene: TRBJ2-7; D gene: -; V gene: TRBV2
CDR3 DNA: TGTGCCAGCAGCCTAACACCGGGGCCAATCCATCAGCCCCAGCATTTT; CDR3 protein: CASSLTPGPIHQPQHF; clone size: -; J gene: TRBJ1-5; D gene: -; V gene: TRBV7-8
CDR3 DNA: TGTGCCAGTAGTGCGATATCAGGGGGCGCATGGGAAAAACTGTTTTTT; CDR3 protein: CASSAISGGAWEKLFF; clone size: -; J gene: TRBJ1-4; D gene: TRBD1; V gene: TRBV19
CDR3 DNA: TGTGCCAGCCAACTAGCGGGAGGTTACGAGCAGTACTTC; CDR3 protein: CASQLAGGYEQYF; clone size: -; J gene: TRBJ2-7; D gene: TRBD2; V gene: TRBV19
CDR3 DNA: TGTGCCAGCAGCTTGCTGCATCGTACTAACTATGGCTACACCTTC; CDR3 protein: CASSLLHRTNYGYTF; clone size: -; J gene: TRBJ1-2; D gene: -; V gene: TRBV5-8
CDR3 DNA: TGTGCCAGCAGCCGAGGGAGGGAAGAGACCCAGTACTTC; CDR3 protein: CASSRGREETQYF; clone size: -; J gene: TRBJ2-5; D gene: TRBD2; V gene: TRBV7-2
CDR3 DNA: TGCGCCAGCAGCCAAGAACCAGGGGAGGCCCTCAATCAGCCCCAGCATTTT; CDR3 protein: CASSQEPGEALNQPQHF; clone size: few; J gene: TRBJ1-5; D gene: -; V gene: TRBV4-1
CDR3 DNA: TGTGCCAGCACTCCCTCCAGGGGTGGTAGCTATGGCTACACCTTC; CDR3 protein: CASTPSRGGSYGYTF; clone size: -; J gene: TRBJ1-2; D gene: -; V gene: TRBV6-5
CDR3 DNA: TGTGCCAGCTCCCTGACTAGCGGGACGGGTTGGAGCACAGATACGCAGTATTTT; CDR3 protein: CASSLTSGTGWSTDTQYF; clone size: few; J gene: TRBJ2-3; D gene: TRBD2; V gene: TRBV18
CDR3 DNA: TGTGCCAGCGGGGTGACGTGGGAGCTGTTTTTT; CDR3 protein: CASGVTWELFF; clone size: once; J gene: TRBJ2-2; D gene: -; V gene: TRBV2
CDR3 DNA: TGTGCCAGCAGTCCAGGGGGCGCGAACACTGAAGCTTTCTTT; CDR3 protein: CASSPGGANTEAFF; clone size: few; J gene: TRBJ1-1; D gene: TRBD1; V gene: TRBV6-1
CDR3 DNA: TGTGCCAGCAGCTCGGACCCCCCCGAGACCCAGTACTTC; CDR3 protein: CASSSDPPETQYF; clone size: -; J gene: TRBJ2-5; D gene: -; V gene: TRBV7-9
CDR3 DNA: TGTGCCAGCACGGAGCTGGGGGGCCGGGATACGCAGTATTTT; CDR3 protein: CASTELGGRDTQYF; clone size: -; J gene: TRBJ2-3; D gene: -; V gene: TRBV7-2
CDR3 DNA: TGCGCCAGCAGCCTTCTAGCGGGGGGGCCTTCGACCAAACACAATGAGCAGTTCTTC; CDR3 protein: CASSLLAGGPSTKHNEQFF; clone size: -; J gene: TRBJ2-1; D gene: TRBD2; V gene: TRBV4-1
CDR3 DNA: TGTGCCAGCAGCGTAGGACCTCTCGGCGATGAGCAGTTCTTC; CDR3 protein: CASSVGPLGDEQFF; clone size: once; J gene: TRBJ2-1; D gene: -; V gene: TRBV9
CDR3 DNA: TGTGCCAGCAGTTACAACACAGGATGGGCCTACGAGCAGTACTTC; CDR3 protein: CASSYNTGWAYEQYF; clone size: -; J gene: TRBJ2-7; D gene: -; V gene: TRBV10-3
CDR3 DNA: TGTGCCAGCAGCTCTCCAGGGTCGGGGCGGCCAGATACGCAGTATTTT; CDR3 protein: CASSSPGSGRPDTQYF; clone size: -; J gene: TRBJ2-3; D gene: -; V gene: TRBV11-2
CDR3 DNA: TGTGCCAGCAGGGAGGGGTACAATCAGCCCCAGCATTTT; CDR3 protein: CASREGYNQPQHF; clone size: -; J gene: TRBJ1-5; D gene: -; V gene: TRBV2
CDR3 DNA: TGTGCCAGCTCACCTAGGGACCTTCCCTACGAGCAGTACTTC; CDR3 protein: CASSPRDLPYEQYF; clone size: -; J gene: TRBJ2-7; D gene: -; V gene: TRBV18
CDR3 DNA: TGTGCCAGCAGTGAGCAAGGGGAGCCAAATGAGCAGTTCTTC; CDR3 protein: CASSEQGEPNEQFF; clone size: -; J gene: TRBJ2-1; D gene: -; V gene: TRBV2
CDR3 DNA: TGTGCCAGCAGAGGGACTAGCGGTTCCTACAATGAGCAGTTCTTC; CDR3 protein: CASRGTSGSYNEQFF; clone size: -; J gene: TRBJ2-1; D gene: TRBD2; V gene: TRBV5-5
CDR3 DNA: TGTGCCAGCAGCTTAGGTTCCAGGACTGAAGCTTTCTTT; CDR3 protein: CASSLGSRTEAFF; clone size: -; J gene: TRBJ1-1; D gene: -; V gene: TRBV7-9
CDR3 DNA: TGTGCCAGCAGCCCTGGGGCGGGACTTAGCACAGATACGCAGTATTTT; CDR3 protein: CASSPGAGLSTDTQYF; clone size: few; J gene: TRBJ2-3; D gene: -; V gene: TRBV7-9
CDR3 DNA: TGTGCCAGCAGCTTACCCCCGGGACAGGGGCAAGAGACCCAGTACTTC; CDR3 protein: CASSLPPGQGQETQYF; clone size: -; J gene: TRBJ2-5; D gene: TRBD1; V gene: TRBV7-3
CDR3 DNA: TGTGCCTGGAGTGACAAGCAGGGGGATGAAGCTTTCTTT; CDR3 protein: CAWSDKQGDEAFF; clone size: once; J gene: TRBJ1-1; D gene: TRBD1; V gene: TRBV30
CDR3 DNA: TGTGCCACCAGGGACAGTGAGTTCAGCAATCAGCCCCAGCATTTT; CDR3 protein: CATRDSEFSNQPQHF; clone size: -; J gene: TRBJ1-5; D gene: TRBD1; V gene: TRBV10-3
CDR3 DNA: TGTGCCAGCAGTTCGGCACAGGGATACGAGCAGTACTTC; CDR3 protein: CASSSAQGYEQYF; clone size: once; J gene: TRBJ2-7; D gene: -; V gene: TRBV6-1
CDR3 DNA: TGTGCCAGCAGCCCTACCACAGGGAGGAATACGCAGTATTTT; CDR3 protein: CASSPTTGRNTQYF; clone size: -; J gene: TRBJ2-3; D gene: -; V gene: TRBV7-3
CDR3 DNA: TGTGCCAGCAGCCTCGGGGGGGGTAGGGGCCCTCAGCCCCAGCATTTT; CDR3 protein: CASSLGGGRGPQPQHF; clone size: -; J gene: TRBJ1-5; D gene: -; V gene: TRBV7-2
CDR3 DNA: TGTGCCAGCAGCCCCCGGGTGGGGATCACCTCCGGCTACACCTTC; CDR3 protein: CASSPRVGITSGYTF; clone size: large; J gene: TRBJ1-2; D gene: -; V gene: TRBV6-1
CDR3 DNA: TGTGCCAGCAGTGGAAACATTGGGTTCACAGATACGCAGTATTTT; CDR3 protein: CASSGNIGFTDTQYF; clone size: -; J gene: TRBJ2-3; D gene: -; V gene: TRBV27
CDR3 DNA: TGCGCCAGCAGCCCGGAGACTAGCGGGATCGGTGAGCAGTTCTTC; CDR3 protein: CASSPETSGIGEQFF; clone size: once; J gene: TRBJ2-1; D gene: TRBD2; V gene: TRBV5-1
CDR3 DNA: TGTGCCAGAAGCTTGGCCCAGGGTCCCTATAATTCACCCCTCCACTTT; CDR3 protein: CARSLAQGPYNSPLHF; clone size: few; J gene: TRBJ1-6; D gene: -; V gene: TRBV5-3
CDR3 DNA: TGTGCCAGCAGCAAACAGGTGTACGAGCAGTACTTC; CDR3 protein: CASSKQVYEQYF; clone size: -; J gene: TRBJ2-7; D gene: -; V gene: TRBV21-1